The 21 T cell receptor beta chains below all came from one sample that was sequenced in a study of Ad26.COV2.S vaccination and SARS-CoV-2 variants (TCRdb year 2021). In the paper's terms, the treatment or condition label means: roughly 20 received Ad26.COV2.S at low or high dose, single or two shots; about five received placebo; per-sample allocation not given. For vaccine and placebo recipients, repertoires were sequenced using samples collected on day 63 after the first injection. The receptor library was made with the immunoSEQ multiplex PCR assay. In its TCRdb copy, this immuneACCESS table keeps in-frame sequences only and misses some clones. Where compared with another copy, unresolved V genes explain less than half of these, and the others have no known cause. Within this sample are some 400,000 clones, with over 75% of them counted one time only. About 2% of the sample is in the top ten clones.

The sample consisted of peripheral blood, taken in a trial of Ad26.COV2.S vaccine versus placebo. The source is a person between 18 and 65 years old who received the Ad26.COV2.S COVID-19 vaccine or a placebo.

The CDR3 loop reads CASSSLRGFEQFF. CDR3 nucleotides: TGTGCCAGCAGCTCCTTAAGGGGATTTGAGCAGTTCTTC. V gene TRBV11-2 combines with J gene TRBJ2-1; weak D call: TRBD1 (5 bases). This CDR3 spans 13 amino acids. Trimming left V 4 bases short and J 9 bases short, with 13 bases between. CDR1 and CDR2 (germline): SGHAT, FQNNGV. The variable domain in full, completed from reference TRBV11-2 and TRBJ2-1, reads EAGVAQSPRYKIIEKRQSVAFWCNPISGHATLYWYQQILGQGPKLLIQFQNNGVVDDSQLPKDRFSAERLKGVDSTLKIQPAKLEDSAVYLCASSSLRGFEQFFGPGTRLTVL.

The chain is built from TRBV6-5 and TRBJ2-7; the D gene is possibly TRBD1 (6 bases). This CDR3 contains 14 residues. Germline values: CDR1 MNHEY, CDR2 SVGAGI. Trimming stripped 7 bases from V and 5 bases from J, with 18 bases between. This CDR3 reads CASTRDTLAHEQYF. The CDR3 coding sequence is TGTGCCAGCACCCGGGACACCTTGGCCCACGAGCAGTACTTC.

The V and J genes are TRBV30 and TRBJ2-2; D uncertain. Germline assignment: CDR1 GTSNPN and CDR2 SVGIG (reference sequence). V dropped 4 bases and J dropped 1 base, with 4 bases sitting between them. The CDR3 contains 12 residues. The CDR3 here is CAWTENTGELFF. The CDR3 region has the DNA TGTGCCTGGACAGAGAACACCGGGGAGCTGTTTTTT.

J is TRBJ2-7 and V is TRBV19, with TRBD2 as a possible D gene (6 bases). Per germline, CDR1 LNHDA and CDR2 SQIVND (reference sequence). This CDR3 is built from 16 residues. V was pared by 10 bases and J by 1 base, with 23 bases between. CDR3 amino acids: CATQALGKGRSYEQYF. The CDR3, as DNA: TGTGCCACCCAAGCCCTGGGTAAGGGGAGGTCCTACGAGCAGTACTTC.

The J gene is TRBJ1-1, the V gene TRBV9; D call uncertain. This CDR3 is built from 12 residues. V was pared by 6 bases and J by 4 bases, with 10 bases between. CDR1 is SGDLS, CDR2 YYNGEE, per germline. CDR3 amino acids: CASKRPGTEAFF. CDR3 coding DNA: TGTGCCAGCAAACGGCCGGGCACTGAAGCTTTCTTT.

The CDR3 nucleotides read TGTGCCAGCAGCTTAGAGTATCGGGAAGGGGGCGAGCAGTACTTC. Its protein product is CASSLEYREGGEQYF. This chain joins TRBV11-1 and TRBJ2-7, with D tentatively TRBD1 (6 bases). This CDR3 is built from 15 residues. V was trimmed by 1 base and J by 6 bases, leaving 16 bases between them. The germline CDR1 and CDR2 sequences are SGHAT and FQDESV (reference sequence).

The V and J genes are TRBV25-1 and TRBJ2-2; a possible D gene is TRBD1 (6 bases). The CDR3 consists of 13 residues. With 4 bases removed from V and 7 bases from J, the gap between germline ends came to 10 bases. The V gene's germline CDR1 is MGHDK and CDR2 SYGVNS. CDR3 in DNA: TGTGCCAGCAGTGCACAGGGTTTCGGGGAGCTGTTTTTT. It yields the protein CASSAQGFGELFF.

The chain combines TRBV7-9 with TRBJ2-7; D not certain. V shed 5 bases and J shed 2 bases, with 10 bases lying between them. The CDR3 runs 13 residues. CDR1 is SEHNR, CDR2 FQNEAQ, per germline (reference sequence). The CDR3, as DNA: TGTGCCAGCAGCCGAACAGAGACCTACGAGCAGTACTTC. It specifies CASSRTETYEQYF.

V gene TRBV28 combines with J gene TRBJ1-2, with TRBD1 matching over 7 bases. Per germline, CDR1 MDHEN and CDR2 SYDVKM. V was pared by 7 bases and J by 8 bases, with 13 bases of the junction left unmatched. The CDR3 covers 14 residues. CDR3 in amino acids: CASTSMRGQGGYTF. The CDR3 nucleotides read TGTGCCAGCACCTCCATGAGGGGGCAAGGAGGCTACACCTTC.

This chain connects TRBV19 to TRBJ2-7, with 8 bases matching TRBD2. Germline V gene data show CDR1 as LNHDA and CDR2 as SQIVND (reference sequence). J was trimmed by 4 bases and V by 5 bases; bases with no gene match: 7. The length of the CDR3 is 14 residues. The DNA of the CDR3 is TGTGCCAGTAGTCCAAGCGGGGGTTCGTACGAGCAGTACTTC. This sequence encodes CASSPSGGSYEQYF.

The V and J genes are TRBV7-3 and TRBJ2-1, with D perhaps TRBD2 (5 bases). The CDR3 spans 16 residues. Between the trimmed V and J ends, which lost 4 bases and 0 bases, there was a span of 13 bases. Looked up from germline, CDR1 is SGHTA and CDR2 is FQGTGA. CDR3 region: CASSSSRASSYNEQFF. The CDR3 DNA sequence: TGTGCCAGCAGCTCCTCGAGGGCTAGCTCCTACAATGAGCAGTTCTTC.

The genes are TRBV6-5 and TRBJ2-1; TRBD2 might be the D (5 bases). The CDR3 has 14 residues. Germline V gene lookup returns CDR1 MNHEY and CDR2 SVGAGI. V was shortened by 7 bases and J by 6 bases, with 16 bases between the two germline ends. Here the CDR3 reads CASNPFSGSNEQFF. The DNA of the CDR3 is TGTGCCAGCAATCCTTTTAGTGGGAGCAATGAGCAGTTCTTC.

In its sample, this clone was seen a few times. The chain recombines TRBV5-1 with TRBJ2-7, with D possibly matching TRBD2 (5 bases). Trimming removed 4 bases at V and 10 bases at J, with 21 bases between. This CDR3 has 14 amino acids. Germline values: CDR1 SGHRS, CDR2 YFSETQ. The CDR3 DNA reads TGCGCCAGCAGCCCTGGACTGGCCTCCTACGGACAGTACTTC. Translating it yields CASSPGLASYGQYF.

V and J are TRBV6-2 or TRBV6-3 and TRBJ2-2; 12 bases match TRBD2. The germline gives CDR1 MNHEY, CDR2 SVGEGT. V shed 6 bases and J 5 bases; nucleotides not matched to a gene: 4. CDR3 length equals 15 residues. CDR3 bases: TGTGCCAGCAGCCTAACTAGCGGGAGGACCGGGGAGCTGTTTTTT. Translating gives CASSLTSGRTGELFF.

This chain joins TRBV4-1 and TRBJ2-3; perhaps TRBD1 as D (5 bases). Germline lookup yields CDR1 MGHRA and CDR2 YSYEKL. V was cut by 0 bases and J by 3 bases, with 7 bases left in between. The length of the CDR3 is 14 residues. Written as DNA, the CDR3 is TGCGCCAGCAGCCAAGACTCAGGGACAGATACGCAGTATTTT. This sequence encodes CASSQDSGTDTQYF.

V is TRBV5-1 and J is TRBJ1-2, with D unclear. V dropped 2 bases and J dropped 1 base, with 12 bases sitting between them. This CDR3 has 15 amino acids. Per germline, CDR1 SGHRS and CDR2 YFSETQ. CDR3 bases: TGCGCCAGCAGCTTAGGAGTGATTCTTAACTATGGCTACACCTTC. Amino acid sequence: CASSLGVILNYGYTF.

The chain is built from TRBV9 and TRBJ2-5, with D perhaps matching TRBD1 (6 bases). V was pared by 4 bases and J by 4 bases, with 11 bases between. The CDR3 length is 13 residues. Germline-derived CDR1 and CDR2 are SGDLS and YYNGEE. The CDR3 region is CASSPRDIETQYF. CDR3 bases: TGTGCCAGCAGCCCCCGGGACATAGAGACCCAGTACTTC.

The chain combines TRBV19 with TRBJ2-2, with D perhaps matching TRBD1 (6 bases). This CDR3 is 15 amino acids long. In germline, CDR1 is LNHDA, CDR2 SQIVND (reference sequence). Trimming took 1 base from V and 5 from J, leaving 11 bases between them. The CDR3 DNA reads TGTGCCAGTAGTATAGCTAGGACAGTAACCGGGGAGCTGTTTTTT. Translating gives CASSIARTVTGELFF. Filled out from reference TRBV19 and TRBJ2-2, the complete variable domain reads DGGITQSPKYLFRKEGQNVTLSCEQNLNHDAMYWYRQDPGQGLRLIYYSQIVNDFQKGDIAEGYSVSREKKESFPLTVTSAQKNPTAFYLCASSIARTVTGELFFGEGSRLTVL.

The J gene is TRBJ2-2, the V gene TRBV9; no clear D. The CDR3 loop spans 15 amino acids. V was pared by 0 bases and J by 3 bases, with 9 bases between. CDR1 and CDR2 (germline): SGDLS, YYNGEE. CDR3 protein: CASSVAPRDTGELFF. Written as DNA, the CDR3 is TGTGCCAGCAGCGTAGCTCCCAGAGACACCGGGGAGCTGTTTTTT.

The V and J genes are TRBV28 and TRBJ2-7, with 13 bases identical to TRBD2. Germline V lookup: CDR1 MDHEN, CDR2 SYDVKM. This CDR3 contains 16 residues. The V and J ends lost 5 bases and 5 bases, in that order; junction bases with no gene match: 9. The CDR3 DNA sequence: TGTGCCAGCAGTCGGACTAGCGGGAGAAACTTCCACGAGCAGTACTTC. It codes for CASSRTSGRNFHEQYF.

The gene calls are TRBV5-8 and TRBJ1-4; possibly TRBD1 for D (6 bases). This CDR3 has 15 residues. Trimming cost V 4 bases and J 0 bases, with 10 bases left between them. Germline V gives CDR1 SGHTS, CDR2 YDEGEE. The CDR3 nucleotides read TGTGCCAGCAGCGGGGGACACTCAACTAATGAAAAACTGTTTTTT. It translates to CASSGGHSTNEKLFF.